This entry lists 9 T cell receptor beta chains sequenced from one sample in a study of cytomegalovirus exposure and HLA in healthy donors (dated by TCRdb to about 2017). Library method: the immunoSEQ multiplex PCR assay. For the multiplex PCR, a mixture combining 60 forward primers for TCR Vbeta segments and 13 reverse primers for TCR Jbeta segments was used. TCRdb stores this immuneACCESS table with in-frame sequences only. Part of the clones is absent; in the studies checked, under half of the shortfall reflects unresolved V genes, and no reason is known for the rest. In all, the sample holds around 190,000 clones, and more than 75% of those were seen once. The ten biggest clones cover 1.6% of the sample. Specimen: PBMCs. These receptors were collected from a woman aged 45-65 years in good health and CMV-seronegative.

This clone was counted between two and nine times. The CDR3 sequence is CASRGRGRETQYF. CDR3 nucleotides: TGTGCCAGCAGGGGAAGAGGGAGGGAGACCCAGTACTTC. The chain uses TRBV7-9 and TRBJ2-5, with D possibly being TRBD2 (6 bases). V dropped 6 bases and J dropped 5 bases, with 13 bases sitting between them. The CDR3 is 13 residues long. Per the germline V gene, CDR1 is SEHNR and CDR2 is FQNEAQ (reference sequence).

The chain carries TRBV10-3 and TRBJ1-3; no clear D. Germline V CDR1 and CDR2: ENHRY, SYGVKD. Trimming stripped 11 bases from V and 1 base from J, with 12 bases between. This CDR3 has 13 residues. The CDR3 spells CAGSRRSGNTIYF. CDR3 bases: TGTGCCGGCTCGAGGAGATCTGGAAACACCATATATTTT.

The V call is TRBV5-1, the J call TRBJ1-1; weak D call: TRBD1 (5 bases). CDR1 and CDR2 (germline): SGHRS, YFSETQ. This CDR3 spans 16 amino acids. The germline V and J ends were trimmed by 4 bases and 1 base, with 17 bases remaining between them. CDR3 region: CASSLRSMQGNTEAFF. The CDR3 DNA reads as TGCGCCAGCAGCCTCAGATCTATGCAGGGGAACACTGAAGCTTTCTTT.

The CDR3 spells CASTLAGYNEQFF. The CDR3 coding sequence is TGTGCCAGCACGCTAGCGGGTTACAATGAGCAGTTCTTC. This chain links TRBV7-2 with TRBJ2-1, with 8 positions matching TRBD2. CDR1 and CDR2 from the germline V gene are SGHTA and FQGNSA. This CDR3 contains 13 residues. Trimming took 7 bases from V and 4 from J; bases not matched to a gene: 3.

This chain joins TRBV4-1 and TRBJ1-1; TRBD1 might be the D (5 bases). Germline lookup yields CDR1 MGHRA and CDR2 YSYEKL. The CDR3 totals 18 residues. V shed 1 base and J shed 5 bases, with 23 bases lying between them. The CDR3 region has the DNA TGCGCCAGCAGCCAAGTGGTCGACAGCTCGAACCTACGGACTGAAGCTTTCTTT. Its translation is CASSQVVDSSNLRTEAFF.

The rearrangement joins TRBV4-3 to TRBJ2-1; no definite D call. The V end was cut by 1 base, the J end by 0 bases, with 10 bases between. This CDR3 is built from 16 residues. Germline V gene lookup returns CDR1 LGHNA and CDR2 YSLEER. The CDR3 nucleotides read TGCGCCAGCAGCCAAGGAAGACTCCGCTCCTACAATGAGCAGTTCTTC. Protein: CASSQGRLRSYNEQFF.

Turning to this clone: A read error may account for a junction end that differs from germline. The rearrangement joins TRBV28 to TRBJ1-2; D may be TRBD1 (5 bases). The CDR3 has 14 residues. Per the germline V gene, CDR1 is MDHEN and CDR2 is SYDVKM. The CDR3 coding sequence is TGTGCCGGCAGTTTAAAGGGGCGTTTCTATGGCTACACCTTC. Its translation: CAGSLKGRFYGYTF.

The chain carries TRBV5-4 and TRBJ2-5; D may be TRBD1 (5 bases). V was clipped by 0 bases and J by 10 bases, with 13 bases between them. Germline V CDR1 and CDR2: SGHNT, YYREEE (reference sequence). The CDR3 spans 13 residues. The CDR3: CASSLEVSRDQYF. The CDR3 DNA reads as TGTGCCAGCAGCTTGGAGGTTAGCAGGGACCAGTACTTC.

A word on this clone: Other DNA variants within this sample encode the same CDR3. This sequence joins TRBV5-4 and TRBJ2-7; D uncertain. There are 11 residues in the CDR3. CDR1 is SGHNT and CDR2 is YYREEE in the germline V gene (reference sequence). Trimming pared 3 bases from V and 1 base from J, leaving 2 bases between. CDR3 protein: CASSSSYEQYF. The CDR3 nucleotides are TGTGCCAGCAGCTCATCCTACGAGCAGTACTTC.